The TCR beta chain described here comes from a study of cytomegalovirus exposure and HLA in healthy donors. This clone has a single count. PCR primers comprised 60 Vbeta and 13 Jbeta primers. Sequencing used immunoSEQ multiplex PCR; TCRdb keeps in-frame clones, though not all of them. The sample carries some 140,000 clones, 64% recorded once. Per the germline V gene, CDR1 is SGHTA and CDR2 is FQGNSA. V lost 1 base and J lost 1, with 17 bases in between. This CDR3 has 18 residues. The sequence was obtained from a woman in her thirties or forties in good health and CMV-seronegative. The sequencing sample was made of PBMCs. The chain links TRBV7-2 to TRBJ2-1, with D possibly matching TRBD1 (6 bases). The CDR3 reads CASSLGAGALGSYNEQFF. The CDR3 nucleotides are TGTGCCAGCAGCTTAGGGGCAGGGGCCCTGGGATCCTACAATGAGCAGTTCTTC.